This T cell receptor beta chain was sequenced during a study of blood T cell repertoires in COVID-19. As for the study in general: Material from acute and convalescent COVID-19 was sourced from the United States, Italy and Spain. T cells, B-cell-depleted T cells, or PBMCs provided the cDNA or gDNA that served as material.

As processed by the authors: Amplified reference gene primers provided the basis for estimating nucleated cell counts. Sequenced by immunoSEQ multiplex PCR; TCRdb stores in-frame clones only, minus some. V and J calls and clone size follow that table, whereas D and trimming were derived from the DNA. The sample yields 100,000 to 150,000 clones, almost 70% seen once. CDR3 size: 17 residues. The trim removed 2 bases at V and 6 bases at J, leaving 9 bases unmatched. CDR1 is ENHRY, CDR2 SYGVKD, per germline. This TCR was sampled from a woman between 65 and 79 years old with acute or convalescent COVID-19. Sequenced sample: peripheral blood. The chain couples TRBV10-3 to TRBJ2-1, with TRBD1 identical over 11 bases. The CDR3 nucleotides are TGTGCCATCAGTGAGGCCTCCGGGACAGGGGGGATCAATGAGCAGTTCTTC. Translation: CAISEASGTGGINEQFF.